The 9 T cell receptor beta chains listed next were all sequenced from one sample in a study of cytomegalovirus exposure and HLA in healthy donors. 60 Vbeta and 13 Jbeta primers were used in PCR. TCRdb's table, derived via immunoSEQ multiplex PCR, lists solely in-frame clones and lacks some. Of about 160,000 clones listed, approximately 70% are singletons. Sequenced material: PBMCs. Receptors originate from a man aged 40-55 years in good health and CMV-seropositive.

The chain links TRBV9 to TRBJ1-2; D possibly corresponds to TRBD1 (6 bases). The length of the CDR3 is 14 residues. V lost 4 bases to trimming and J lost 1 base, with 11 bases between them. Germline assignment: CDR1 SGDLS and CDR2 YYNGEE. CDR3 in amino acids: CASSLRQDNYGYTF. The CDR3 DNA is TGTGCCAGCAGCCTCCGACAGGATAACTATGGCTACACCTTC.

The V gene is TRBV21-1, the J gene TRBJ2-2; the D call in the table, TRBD1, was not verified against the DNA. TRBV21-1 is shown as a pseudogene. CDR3 length: 16 amino acids. In DNA, the CDR3 is TGTGCCAGCACCACCCCCGACAGGGCCGACACCGGGGAGCTGTTTTTT. Translation gives CASTTPDRADTGELFF.

This clone was recorded a few times. The rearrangement uses TRBV5-4 and TRBJ1-1; D gene unclear. Germline-derived CDR1 and CDR2 are SGHNT and YYREEE (reference sequence). The CDR3 has 15 amino acids. Deletions cut 0 bases from V and 1 base from J, with 10 bases between. CDR3 coding DNA: TGTGCCAGCAGCTTGGCCGGAGGGAGGAACACTGAAGCTTTCTTT. It is translated as CASSLAGGRNTEAFF.

This rearrangement joins TRBV7-2 to TRBJ1-5; 9 bases align to TRBD1. Germline loops: CDR1 SGHTA, CDR2 FQGNSA. V was clipped by 5 bases and J by 0 bases; unmatched bases: 8. This CDR3 is 17 amino acids long. CDR3 DNA sequence: TGTGCCAGCAGCACTCTGGGACAGGGATATAGCAATCAGCCCCAGCATTTT. Translation gives CASSTLGQGYSNQPQHF. Complete variable domain (other parts from reference TRBV7-2 and TRBJ1-5): GAGVSQSPSNKVTEKGKDVELRCDPISGHTALYWYRQSLGQGLEFLIYFQGNSAPDKSGLPSDRFSAERTGGSVSTLTIQRTQQEDSAVYLCASSTLGQGYSNQPQHFGDGTRLSIL.

This chain connects TRBV9 to TRBJ1-6; D possibly corresponds to TRBD1 (5 bases). The CDR3 sequence is 14 residues long. Germline V lookup: CDR1 SGDLS, CDR2 YYNGEE. The V end was cut by 0 bases, the J end by 10 bases, with 11 bases between. CDR3 in DNA: TGTGCCAGCAGCGTAGCCAGGGCTCACTCACCCCTCCACTTT. Encoded protein: CASSVARAHSPLHF. The full variable domain, completed using reference TRBV9 and TRBJ1-6, is DSGVTQTPKHLITATGQRVTLRCSPRSGDLSVYWYQQSLDQGLQFLIQYYNGEERAKGNILERFSAQQFPDLHSELNLSSLELGDSALYFCASSVARAHSPLHFGNGTRLTVT.

The V gene is TRBV12-5, the J gene TRBJ2-5; 11 bases fit TRBD1. This CDR3 comprises 16 residues. V shed 4 bases, J shed 4 bases, and the junction held 8 bases outside the gene matches. Germline lookup yields CDR1 LGHNT and CDR2 FRNRAP. The CDR3 bases are TGTGCTAGTGGTTCCTCAGGGACAGGGGGAGGAGAGACCCAGTACTTC. As protein: CASGSSGTGGGETQYF. Together with reference TRBV12-5 and TRBJ2-5, the CDR3 gives the full variable domain: DARVTQTPRHKVTEMGQEVTMRCQPILGHNTVFWYRQTMMQGLELLAYFRNRAPLDDSGMPKDRFSAEMPDATLATLKIQPSEPRDSAVYFCASGSSGTGGGETQYFGPGTRLLVL.

The V gene is TRBV6-5, the J gene TRBJ1-2; TRBD1 aligns across 10 bases. CDR3 size: 13 residues. CDR1 MNHEY and CDR2 SVGAGI come from the germline V gene. V lost 4 bases to trimming and J lost 8 bases; unmatched junction nucleotides: 4. The CDR3: CASSWGQGTGYTF. The CDR3 DNA sequence: TGTGCCAGCAGTTGGGGACAGGGGACCGGCTACACCTTC.

This sequence joins TRBV16 and TRBJ2-7; 9 bases align to TRBD1. Germline CDR1 KGHSY, CDR2 FQNENV. With V trimmed by 4 bases and J by 5 bases, 6 bases remained unmatched. CDR3 length: 14 amino acids. Here the CDR3 DNA reads TGTGCCAGCAGCCTTGACAGGGGGTCCGACGAGCAGTACTTC. Protein: CASSLDRGSDEQYF.

Here the CDR3 reads CASSGTGSDEKLFF. The CDR3, as DNA: TGTGCCAGCTCCGGGACAGGTTCGGATGAAAAACTGTTTTTT. This chain connects TRBV18 to TRBJ1-4; 8 positions agree with TRBD1. V lost 6 bases, J lost 6 bases, and 6 bases stayed unmatched. Germline loops: CDR1 KGHSH, CDR2 LQKENI. This CDR3 comprises 14 residues.